What follows are 7 T cell receptor beta chains derived from one specimen sequenced in a study of control samples from healthy donors and cancer patients. Some clones are missing from TCRdb's copy, which holds only in-frame ones; the method was immunoSEQ multiplex PCR. The repertoire holds some 140,000 clones, with around 90% as singletons. Sequencing was performed on blood. These TCRs come from a man aged 30 to 39 in good health.

Regarding this clone: The junction departs from germline at one end; a sequencing error may be responsible. The rearrangement uses TRBV7-7 and TRBJ2-3; 16 bases are a match to TRBD2. The CDR3 consists of 19 residues. In germline, CDR1 is SSHAT, CDR2 FNYEAQ (reference sequence). The CDR3 coding sequence is TGTGCTAGCAGCTTAAGACCCGGGACTAGCGGGAGGGCCTTGGATACGCAGTATTTT. Translated: CASSLRPGTSGRALDTQYF.

The V and J genes are TRBV9 and TRBJ2-6, with 10 bases identical to TRBD1. Germline V gene data show CDR1 as SGDLS and CDR2 as YYNGEE. V lost 3 bases, J lost 2 bases, and 5 bases stayed unmatched. This CDR3 region has 17 residues. Written as DNA, the CDR3 is TGTGCCAGCAGCGGTGGACAGGGGGTCCCTGGGGCCAACGTCCTGACTTTC. As protein: CASSGGQGVPGANVLTF.

This rearrangement joins TRBV6-5 to TRBJ2-5; D gene unclear. The CDR3 has 15 residues. The ends were cut back, 7 bases at V and 3 bases at J, with 18 bases in the middle. The V gene's germline CDR1 is MNHEY and CDR2 SVGAGI. The CDR3 region has the DNA TGTGCCAGCACTTTTAGTTCGGCAGTTGAAGAGACCCAGTACTTC. Protein sequence: CASTFSSAVEETQYF.

V and J are TRBV25-1 and TRBJ1-2, with TRBD1 matching 7 bases. V lost 6 bases, J lost 4 bases, and 8 bases stayed unmatched. The CDR3 has 14 residues. The germline V gene encodes CDR1 MGHDK and CDR2 SYGVNS. The CDR3 sequence: CASRRTGDGYGYTF. In DNA form, the CDR3 reads TGTGCCAGCAGGCGGACAGGTGATGGCTATGGCTACACCTTC.

The chain joins TRBV6-5 to TRBJ1-2, with D unresolved. Germline V lookup: CDR1 MNHEY, CDR2 SVGAGI. V lost 8 bases to trimming and J lost 4 bases, with 20 bases between them. The CDR3 contains 15 residues. The CDR3 protein is CASGYRASFFYGYTF. Here the CDR3 DNA reads TGTGCCAGCGGATACCGGGCCTCATTCTTCTATGGCTACACCTTC.

The chain joins TRBV7-8 to TRBJ1-1; the D is unclear. Germline lookup yields CDR1 SGHVS and CDR2 FQNEAQ. V was trimmed by 1 base and J by 6 bases, leaving 6 bases between them. The CDR3 length is 12 residues. The CDR3 DNA sequence: TGTGCCAGCAGCTTAGTTCTCTCTGAAGCTTTCTTT. Its translation is CASSLVLSEAFF. Filled out from reference TRBV7-8 and TRBJ1-1, the complete variable domain reads GAGVSQSPRYKVAKRGQDVALRCDPISGHVSLFWYQQALGQGPEFLTYFQNEAQLDKSGLPSDRFFAERPEGSVSTLKIQRTQQEDSAVYLCASSLVLSEAFFGQGTRLTVV.

V usage is TRBV19 and J usage is TRBJ1-2, with 10 bases that match TRBD1. The CDR3 has 15 residues. The junction had 9 bases not matched to a gene; V was cut back by 7 bases and J by 4 bases. Germline V gene sequence: CDR1 LNHDA, CDR2 SQIVND (reference sequence). Here the CDR3 DNA reads TGTGCCAGTAAGGAGACAGGGGGCTATAGCTATGGCTACACCTTC. This encodes CASKETGGYSYGYTF.